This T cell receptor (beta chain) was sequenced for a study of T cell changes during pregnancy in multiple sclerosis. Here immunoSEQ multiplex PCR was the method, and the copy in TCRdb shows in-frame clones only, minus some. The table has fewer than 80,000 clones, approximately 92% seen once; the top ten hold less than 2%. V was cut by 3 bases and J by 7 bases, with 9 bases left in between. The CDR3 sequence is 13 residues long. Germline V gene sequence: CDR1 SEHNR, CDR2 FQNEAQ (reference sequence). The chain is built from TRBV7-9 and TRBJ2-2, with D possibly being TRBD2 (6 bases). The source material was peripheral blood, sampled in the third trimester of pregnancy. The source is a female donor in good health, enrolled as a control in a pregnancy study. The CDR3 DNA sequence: TGTGCCAGCAGCTTCGGAGGGATCGGGGAGCTGTTTTTT. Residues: CASSFGGIGELFF.